This T cell receptor (beta chain) was documented in a study of blood T cell repertoires in COVID-19. Germline V gene lookup returns CDR1 KGHSH and CDR2 LQKENI. Trimming took 2 bases from V and 2 from J; bases not matched to a gene: 1. This CDR3 contains 15 residues. Clones were read by immunoSEQ multiplex PCR, and TCRdb kept only the in-frame ones, dropping some. The sample records 95,000 to 150,000 clones, around 91% being singletons. Seattle patient enrollment occurred during active infection, with longitudinal follow-up thereafter. Sequenced input: peripheral blood. The V call is TRBV18, the J call TRBJ2-5; 11 bases map to TRBD2. This clonotype was sampled from a woman aged 60 to 75 with COVID-19, enrolled during active disease. The CDR3 loop reads CASSPGTSGQETQYF. The CDR3 DNA is TGTGCCAGCTCACCAGGGACTAGCGGACAAGAGACCCAGTACTTC.